Following are 7 T cell receptor beta chains from one sample sequenced in a study of T-cell memory formation after mild COVID-19. MiXCR, applied by TCRdb to the 5' RACE reads, yields one record per CDR3 protein. Counted here are approximately 260,000 distinct CDR3 sequences, 16% occurring once; the ten biggest clones make up around 23%. Sequenced material: PBMCs or a T cell subset sorted from them (not recorded which). The receptors stem from a man aged 18 to 29 who had mild COVID-19 (a few samples of this study predate the infection). Cell type and time point are not known.

This clonotype was observed a few times. V and J are TRBV24-1 and TRBJ2-1; D gene uncertain. V lost 5 bases to trimming and J lost 6 bases, with 10 bases between them. The germline gives CDR1 KGHDR, CDR2 SFDVKD. This CDR3 comprises 13 residues. The CDR3 loop reads CATSAPAGNEQFF. DNA of the CDR3: TGTGCCACCAGTGCTCCTGCAGGCAATGAGCAGTTCTTC.

This clonotype has only a few counts. The genes are TRBV12-3 or TRBV12-4 and TRBJ2-3, with a tentative D call TRBD1 (6 bases). This CDR3 has 14 amino acids. Trimming took off 6 bases at V and 3 bases at J, with 13 bases between the two ends. In nucleotides, the CDR3 is TGTGCCAGCAGGCTCGGACAGCCGACAGATACGCAGTATTTT. It specifies CASRLGQPTDTQYF.

The sample holds a few counts of this clonotype. The chain employs TRBV5-4 and TRBJ1-2; D not resolved. Per germline, CDR1 SGHNT and CDR2 YYREEE (reference sequence). This CDR3 spans 15 amino acids. V was clipped by 0 bases and J by 2 bases, with 11 bases between them. The CDR3 bases are TGTGCCAGCAGCTTGGGAGGTTCCAGGAACTATGGCTACACCTTC. Residues: CASSLGGSRNYGYTF.

This clonotype has a handful of counts. The rearrangement uses TRBV7-6 and TRBJ2-1; possible D gene TRBD1, 6 bases. The germline V and J ends were trimmed by 1 base and 6 bases, with 10 bases remaining between them. This CDR3 region has 14 residues. The germline CDR1 and CDR2 sequences are SGHVS and FNYEAQ. The CDR3 DNA sequence: TGTGCCAGCAGCTTAGGGACACAGGGCAATGAGCAGTTCTTC. This codes for CASSLGTQGNEQFF.

The chain links TRBV12-3 or TRBV12-4 to TRBJ1-1; 9 positions agree with TRBD1. V shed 3 bases, J shed 11 bases, and the junction held 10 bases outside the gene matches. The CDR3 covers 14 residues. In DNA, the CDR3 is TGTGCCAGCAGTTTCCCGGGACAGGGAGTGGCGGCTTTCTTT. It codes for CASSFPGQGVAAFF.

The sample holds a few counts of this clonotype. This chain joins TRBV4-3 and TRBJ2-3, with D possibly being TRBD2 (7 bases). The V gene lost 4 bases and the J gene lost 5 bases, with 19 bases spanning the gap. The CDR3 contains 16 residues. Germline lookup yields CDR1 LGHNA and CDR2 YSLEER. CDR3: CASSPGKGGPGDTQYF. For the CDR3, the DNA is TGCGCCAGCAGCCCGGGGAAGGGGGGGCCGGGAGATACGCAGTATTTT.

The rearrangement uses TRBV6-4 and TRBJ2-2; 7 bases match TRBD1. Germline assignment: CDR1 MRHNA and CDR2 SNTAGT. This CDR3 has 15 amino acids. Unmatched junction bases numbered 4, after V lost 5 bases and J lost 1 base. The CDR3 DNA sequence: TGTGCCAGCAGTCCTCAGGGGGTGAACACCGGGGAGCTGTTTTTT. It translates to CASSPQGVNTGELFF.